A selection of T cell receptor beta chains follows, all from one sample in a study of cytomegalovirus exposure and HLA in healthy donors. Libraries were prepared by immunoSEQ multiplex PCR; TCRdb keeps only in-frame clonotypes and omits some of them. The data show roughly 62,000 clones, 60% to 80% seen once. The sample consisted of PBMCs. These receptors came from a woman aged 40-49 years in good health and CMV-seropositive. The CDR3 runs from the conserved cysteine through the conserved F or W. D genes are given only for firm matches. Some rows have no size entry. The others give once, few or many, or a class for an expanded clone.

clone_size: once; j_call: TRBJ1-2; v_call: TRBV6-5; d_call: TRBD1; cdr3_aa: CASSGGGTGDGYTF; cdr3_nt: TGTGCCAGCAGTGGAGGGGGTACAGGGGATGGCTACACCTTC
clone_size: NA; j_call: TRBJ1-2; v_call: TRBV10-1; d_call: NA; cdr3_aa: CASSPGSNYGYTF; cdr3_nt: TGCGCCAGCAGCCCGGGGTCTAACTATGGCTACACCTTC
clone_size: NA; j_call: TRBJ1-5; v_call: TRBV27; d_call: NA; cdr3_aa: CASSLGQANQPQHF; cdr3_nt: TGTGCCAGCAGCCTGGGGCAGGCCAATCAGCCCCAGCATTTT
clone_size: NA; j_call: TRBJ1-1; v_call: TRBV6-5; d_call: NA; cdr3_aa: CASFYGRNTEAFF; cdr3_nt: TGTGCCAGCTTCTACGGTAGGAACACTGAAGCTTTCTTT
clone_size: NA; j_call: TRBJ1-1; v_call: TRBV5-6; d_call: NA; cdr3_aa: CASSLAVGAGTEAFF; cdr3_nt: TGTGCCAGCAGCTTGGCCGTAGGCGCGGGCACTGAAGCTTTCTTT
clone_size: NA; j_call: TRBJ2-2; v_call: TRBV5-6; d_call: NA; cdr3_aa: CASSLAGGENTGELFF; cdr3_nt: TGTGCCAGCAGCTTGGCGGGCGGGGAGAACACCGGGGAGCTGTTTTTT
clone_size: NA; j_call: TRBJ1-1; v_call: TRBV7-8; d_call: NA; cdr3_aa: CASQGNTEAFF; cdr3_nt: TGTGCCAGCCAGGGGAACACTGAAGCTTTCTTT
clone_size: NA; j_call: TRBJ2-7; v_call: TRBV15; d_call: NA; cdr3_aa: CATSREEPGHLYEQYF; cdr3_nt: TGTGCCACCAGCAGAGAGGAACCGGGACACCTCTACGAGCAGTACTTC
clone_size: NA; j_call: TRBJ2-7; v_call: TRBV4-3; d_call: TRBD1; cdr3_aa: CASSQADRVYEQYF; cdr3_nt: TGCGCCAGCAGCCAAGCCGACAGGGTCTACGAGCAGTACTTC
clone_size: NA; j_call: TRBJ1-2; v_call: TRBV5-5; d_call: TRBD1; cdr3_aa: CASSPGQQNYGHTF; cdr3_nt: TGTGCCAGCAGCCCGGGACAGCAAAACTATGGCCACACCTTC
clone_size: NA; j_call: TRBJ2-7; v_call: TRBV6-1; d_call: TRBD1; cdr3_aa: CASVDRVREQYF; cdr3_nt: TGTGCCAGCGTCGACAGGGTGAGGGAGCAGTACTTC
clone_size: NA; j_call: TRBJ2-7; v_call: TRBV19; d_call: TRBD1; cdr3_aa: CASSKGQYEQYF; cdr3_nt: TGTGCCAGTAGTAAGGGACAGTACGAGCAGTACTTC
clone_size: few; j_call: TRBJ2-3; v_call: TRBV18; d_call: TRBD2; cdr3_aa: CASSPSSGGASDTQYF; cdr3_nt: TGTGCCAGCTCACCGTCGAGCGGGGGGGCGTCAGATACGCAGTATTTT
clone_size: NA; j_call: TRBJ1-3; v_call: TRBV14; d_call: NA; cdr3_aa: CASSSGHLSGNTIYF; cdr3_nt: TGTGCCAGCAGCTCGGGACATCTCTCTGGAAACACCATATATTTT
clone_size: few; j_call: TRBJ1-3; v_call: TRBV5-4; d_call: NA; cdr3_aa: CASSLGGQSVNTIYF; cdr3_nt: TGTGCCAGCAGCTTGGGCGGACAGAGCGTCAACACCATATATTTT
clone_size: few; j_call: TRBJ1-1; v_call: TRBV5-1; d_call: NA; cdr3_aa: CASSSRAGMDTEAFF; cdr3_nt: TGCGCCAGCAGCTCCCGGGCGGGGATGGACACTGAAGCTTTCTTT
clone_size: NA; j_call: TRBJ2-7; v_call: TRBV6-7; d_call: TRBD2; cdr3_aa: CASSYKQGLAGGGWYEQYF; cdr3_nt: TGTGCCAGCAGTTACAAACAGGGACTAGCGGGGGGCGGTTGGTACGAGCAGTACTTC
clone_size: NA; j_call: TRBJ2-4; v_call: TRBV28; d_call: NA; cdr3_aa: CASRLAEKNIQYF; cdr3_nt: TGTGCCAGCAGGTTGGCAGAAAAAAACATTCAGTACTTC
clone_size: NA; j_call: TRBJ2-2; v_call: TRBV2; d_call: NA; cdr3_aa: CASKAAGGHTGELFF; cdr3_nt: TGTGCCAGCAAGGCGGCAGGGGGGCACACCGGGGAGCTGTTTTTT
clone_size: NA; j_call: TRBJ2-4; v_call: TRBV5-1; d_call: TRBD1; cdr3_aa: CASSSPDRGDIQYF; cdr3_nt: TGCGCCAGCAGCTCCCCGGACAGGGGGGACATTCAGTACTTC
clone_size: NA; j_call: TRBJ2-5; v_call: TRBV27; d_call: NA; cdr3_aa: CASSSGATYKQYF; cdr3_nt: TGTGCCAGCAGTTCAGGGGCTACCTACAAGCAGTACTTC
clone_size: NA; j_call: TRBJ2-3; v_call: TRBV5-1; d_call: NA; cdr3_aa: CASSPSLTSTDTQYF; cdr3_nt: TGCGCCAGTTCGCCTAGCCTAACTAGCACAGATACGCAGTATTTT
clone_size: NA; j_call: TRBJ1-2; v_call: TRBV25-1; d_call: TRBD1; cdr3_aa: CASSGQGYGYTF; cdr3_nt: TGTGCCAGCAGTGGACAGGGATATGGCTACACCTTC
clone_size: NA; j_call: TRBJ2-5; v_call: TRBV19; d_call: NA; cdr3_aa: CASSFRTPTETQYF; cdr3_nt: TGTGCCAGTAGTTTCAGGACTCCTACAGAGACCCAGTACTTC
clone_size: NA; j_call: TRBJ1-3; v_call: TRBV5-1; d_call: TRBD1; cdr3_aa: CASSLTGADHYTIYF; cdr3_nt: TGCGCCAGCAGCTTAACAGGGGCCGATCACTACACCATATATTTT
clone_size: NA; j_call: TRBJ1-5; v_call: TRBV6-1; d_call: NA; cdr3_aa: CASSQGAYSNQPQHF; cdr3_nt: TGTGCCAGCAGTCAGGGTGCTTATAGCAATCAGCCCCAGCATTTT
clone_size: few; j_call: TRBJ1-1; v_call: TRBV2; d_call: TRBD1; cdr3_aa: CAGRDRGTEAFF; cdr3_nt: TGTGCCGGCCGGGACAGGGGAACTGAAGCTTTCTTT
clone_size: NA; j_call: TRBJ1-1; v_call: TRBV12-2; d_call: NA; cdr3_aa: CASRSQGGKAFF; cdr3_nt: TGTGCAAGTCGCTCCCAAGGCGGGAAAGCTTTCTTT
clone_size: NA; j_call: TRBJ1-4; v_call: TRBV6-5; d_call: NA; cdr3_aa: CASSRIQGEKLFF; cdr3_nt: TGTGCCAGCAGTCGGATACAGGGTGAAAAACTGTTTTTT
clone_size: NA; j_call: TRBJ1-1; v_call: TRBV11-2; d_call: TRBD1; cdr3_aa: CASSTFTGGTEAFF; cdr3_nt: TGTGCCAGCAGCACTTTTACAGGGGGCACTGAAGCTTTCTTT
clone_size: NA; j_call: TRBJ1-3; v_call: TRBV5-4; d_call: NA; cdr3_aa: CASSPGGAAGNTIYF; cdr3_nt: TGTGCCAGCAGCCCCGGGGGGGCGGCTGGAAACACCATATATTTT
clone_size: NA; j_call: TRBJ2-1; v_call: TRBV7-2; d_call: TRBD2; cdr3_aa: CASSLRASGGVHNEQFF; cdr3_nt: TGTGCCAGCAGCTTAAGGGCTAGCGGGGGGGTTCACAATGAGCAGTTCTTC
clone_size: once; j_call: TRBJ2-2; v_call: TRBV7-6; d_call: TRBD1; cdr3_aa: CASSTQGAGGELFF; cdr3_nt: TGTGCCAGTAGCACACAGGGGGCAGGCGGGGAGCTGTTTTTT
clone_size: once; j_call: TRBJ1-1; v_call: TRBV20-1; d_call: NA; cdr3_aa: CSARQITEAFF; cdr3_nt: TGCAGTGCTCGACAGATCACTGAAGCTTTCTTT
clone_size: NA; j_call: TRBJ1-2; v_call: TRBV5-4; d_call: TRBD1; cdr3_aa: CASSLDRGLYGYTF; cdr3_nt: TGTGCCAGCAGCTTGGACAGGGGGCTTTATGGCTACACCTTC
clone_size: NA; j_call: TRBJ2-5; v_call: TRBV5-1; d_call: TRBD2; cdr3_aa: CASSLSGGMTETQYF; cdr3_nt: TGCGCCAGCAGCTTGAGCGGGGGGATGACAGAGACCCAGTACTTC
clone_size: once; j_call: TRBJ1-5; v_call: TRBV4-2; d_call: TRBD1; cdr3_aa: CASSQDPRQGGQPQHF; cdr3_nt: TGTGCCAGCAGCCAAGACCCTCGACAGGGAGGTCAGCCCCAGCATTTT
clone_size: NA; j_call: TRBJ1-2; v_call: TRBV11-2; d_call: NA; cdr3_aa: CASSSPPGDLDYGYTF; cdr3_nt: TGTGCCAGCAGCTCGCCCCCAGGGGATCTGGACTATGGCTACACCTTC
clone_size: few; j_call: TRBJ2-2; v_call: TRBV18; d_call: NA; cdr3_aa: CASSPREGSRTGELFF; cdr3_nt: TGTGCCAGCTCACCGCGAGAGGGCAGTAGGACCGGGGAGCTGTTTTTT
clone_size: NA; j_call: TRBJ2-5; v_call: TRBV6-1; d_call: NA; cdr3_aa: CASGAQGETQYF; cdr3_nt: TGTGCCAGCGGCGCACAGGGAGAGACCCAGTACTTC
clone_size: NA; j_call: TRBJ1-2; v_call: TRBV9; d_call: NA; cdr3_aa: CASSVVGPAGYGYTF; cdr3_nt: TGTGCCAGCAGCGTAGTGGGCCCGGCGGGCTATGGCTACACCTTC
clone_size: NA; j_call: TRBJ2-7; v_call: TRBV9; d_call: NA; cdr3_aa: CASSVGAYF; cdr3_nt: TGTGCCAGCAGCGTAGGGGCCTACTTC
clone_size: NA; j_call: TRBJ1-6; v_call: TRBV30; d_call: NA; cdr3_aa: CAWSVLFRALHF; cdr3_nt: TGTGCCTGGAGTGTCCTCTTCAGGGCCCTCCACTTT
clone_size: NA; j_call: TRBJ1-1; v_call: TRBV28; d_call: NA; cdr3_aa: CASSYSSDSLNTEAFF; cdr3_nt: TGTGCCAGCAGTTACTCCTCGGACAGCTTGAACACTGAAGCTTTCTTT